This T cell receptor beta chain stems from a study of control samples from healthy donors and cancer patients. Sequenced by immunoSEQ multiplex PCR; TCRdb stores in-frame clones only, minus some. Here the sample spans fewer than 200,000 clones, 90% to 95% being singletons. Germline lookup yields CDR1 SGHDN and CDR2 FVKESK. This CDR3 is built from 15 residues. V was pared by 1 base and J by 8 bases, with 5 bases of the junction left unmatched. V usage is TRBV14 and J usage is TRBJ1-6; TRBD1 matches at 7 bases. The source is a man aged 55 to 69 with colorectal cancer. Source material: PBMCs. CDR3 coding DNA: TGTGCCAGCAGCCAAGCGACGACAGGGTATTCACCCCTCCACTTT. Amino acids: CASSQATTGYSPLHF. Full variable domain (missing parts from reference TRBV14 and TRBJ1-6): EAGVTQFPSHSVIEKGQTVTLRCDPISGHDNLYWYRRVMGKEIKFLLHFVKESKQDESGMPNNRFLAERTGGTYSTLKVQPAELEDSGVYFCASSQATTGYSPLHFGNGTRLTVT.